This entry describes one TCR beta chain. Its antigen is currently unknown. TCR beta VDJ and CDR3 were profiled, and genomic DNA was the template. TCRdb ran MiXCR on the reads and lists one entry per CDR3 protein. The sample lists 200,000 or so distinct CDR3 sequences, 64% occurring once. This entry belongs to a study of CD8+CD57+ T cells in acquired aplastic anemia. Study-wide context: Across the sorted CD4+ and CD8+ cells, DNA amounts averaged approximately 3 ug. Notes on the study in general: Between the patient and control groups, CD8+ Simpson's diversity did not differ significantly. About 29 sequences, all CD8+ CDR3, were shared between patients and controls.

CDR1 is SNHLY and CDR2 is FYNNEI in the germline V gene. Trimming took 2 bases from V and 3 from J, leaving 10 bases between them. This CDR3 comprises 14 residues. Sequencing was done on a sample of sorted CD4+, CD8+, or CD8+CD57+ T cells (not recorded which) from PBMCs. The sequence was obtained from a human donor with severe aplastic anemia or a healthy control (not recorded which). The chain uses TRBV2 and TRBJ1-2; D is ambiguous. The CDR3 DNA sequence: TGTGCCAGCAGTGAATCCGCAGGATACTATGGCTACACCTTC. Translation gives CASSESAGYYGYTF.